This T cell receptor (beta chain) was recovered during a study of cytomegalovirus exposure and HLA in healthy donors. Regarding the study as a whole: Most observed TCR sequences were rare, whereas some public TCRs were detected in many donors. In vitro experiments confirmed that three CMV-associated chains were specific for CMV antigens. Cytomegalovirus-associated TCR beta chains were listed, numbering 150 to 200.

Regarding this clone: What it binds is not known.

Generated by immunoSEQ multiplex PCR, the TCRdb table keeps only in-frame clones and is missing some. The data hold some 250,000 clones, with about nine tenths observed a single time. The V end lost 3 bases, the J end lost 10 bases, and 13 bases lay between the germline ends. The CDR3 length is 13 residues. Germline V gives CDR1 SGHAT, CDR2 FQNNGV. Among the 120 or so subjects of the validation cohort, separate from the roughly 700-subject first cohort, were the donors. J is TRBJ2-1 and V is TRBV11-2, with a weak D call TRBD2 (6 bases). This TCR was recovered from a woman under 40 in good health and CMV-seronegative. Sequencing used PBMCs. The CDR3 is CASSLEAGWEQFF. The CDR3 nucleotides read TGTGCCAGCAGCTTGGAGGCGGGATGGGAGCAGTTCTTC.